This T cell receptor beta chain stems from a study of T cell repertoires in cytomegalovirus infection (dated by TCRdb to the late 2010s). Study-level background: Donor HLA type was relevant to the analysis, as public TCR beta signatures indicated carriage of CMV infection together with the matching HLA type.

This clonotype was seen a handful of times. Its binding antigen is unknown. The sample holds no much larger clone one base away, and base qualities are not on file. TCRdb records Illumina HiSeq 1500 as the sequencer. The public sequencing data were trimmed at Q25 with fastp and processed into clonotypes with MiXCR by TCRdb, which kept only in-frame beta chains. Each entry merges the rows of one CDR3 protein and shows their most common DNA and genes. The sample table records around 740,000 distinct CDR3 sequences; 35% to 45% of these occur just once. 2.5% to 3% of the sample is taken by the ten largest. The full study reports these points: The ex vivo response was dominated by HLA-C-restricted CMV-specific TCR beta clonotypes, and the single most frequent clonotype in two of eight donors was supplied by these HLA-C-restricted clonotypes. Carriers of CMV infection plus the relevant HLA type were discriminated by the cumulative frequency of public TCR beta family members in the study cohort and in an independent roughly 400-donor cohort.

The CDR3 starts with the cysteine, ends with the phenylalanine, and has 12 residues. The retained sequence is limited to the CDR3, 36 bases, with the frame set at the first base. V drops 5 bases and J drops 6 bases, leaving 10 bases in between. CDR1 and CDR2 are drawn from the germline V gene (reference sequence): MNHEY, SMNVEV. The sequenced sample was PBMCs. The source of this sequence is a human donor in good health (CMV status not recorded). Some clones in this sample may be carry-over from other donors' samples. In this chain, TRBV27 is recombined with TRBJ1-1, with the identity of the D gene unclear. The nucleotides are TGTGCCAGCAGTCCGCACGGGGCTGAAGCTTTCTTT. Translated, this is CASSPHGAEAFF.